The rows below give T cell receptor beta chains drawn from one sample of a study of shared clonotypes between healthy human individuals. Generated by immunoSEQ multiplex PCR, the TCRdb table keeps only in-frame clones and is missing some. This sample yields millions of clones, of which around 94% are seen a single time; under 0.15% belongs to the top ten. Sequenced material: naive CD4+ T cells sorted from blood. The source is a man between 18 and 29 years old in good health. Each CDR3 is given with its conserved first and last residue. The D gene is left open where the match is weak. Size values are once, few and many counts, or a class for expanded clones, and some rows have none.

J gene | D gene | V gene | clone size | CDR3 protein | CDR3 DNA
TRBJ2-1 | TRBD1 | TRBV6-6 | . | CASSYGQGGGNEQFF | TGTGCCAGCAGTTACGGACAGGGTGGGGGGAATGAGCAGTTCTTC
TRBJ2-7 | . | TRBV7-9 | . | CASSLRNEQYF | TGTGCCAGCAGCCTCCGGAACGAGCAGTACTTC
TRBJ1-6 | . | TRBV19 | once | CASSHMGSYNSPLHF | TGTGCCAGTAGTCACATGGGGTCCTATAATTCACCCCTCCACTTT
TRBJ2-7 | TRBD1 | TRBV27 | . | CASSYSGTDSYEQYF | TGTGCCAGCAGTTACTCCGGGACAGACTCCTACGAGCAGTACTTC
TRBJ2-1 | . | TRBV6-5 | . | CASSYSKLTGGEQFF | TGTGCCAGCAGTTACTCTAAATTGACAGGCGGTGAGCAGTTCTTC
TRBJ2-5 | TRBD1 | TRBV6-1 | . | CASREWSGGEQYF | TGTGCCAGCAGAGAATGGTCAGGGGGTGAGCAGTACTTC
TRBJ2-7 | TRBD1 | TRBV30 | . | CAWSVRWTGGIYEQYF | TGTGCCTGGAGTGTACGGTGGACAGGGGGTATCTACGAGCAGTACTTC
TRBJ2-1 | . | TRBV6-5 | . | CASSYLGYRDNEQFF | TGTGCCAGCAGTTACCTGGGCTATCGGGACAATGAGCAGTTCTTC
TRBJ1-2 | . | TRBV4-3 | . | CASSQVPGIGYTF | TGCGCCAGCAGCCAAGTTCCAGGCATCGGCTACACCTTC
TRBJ1-1 | . | TRBV6-5 | . | CASSYLGQMNTEAFF | TGTGCCAGCAGTTACTTAGGGCAAATGAACACTGAAGCTTTCTTT
TRBJ1-4 | . | TRBV4-1 | . | CASSQGGYSYSNEKLFF | TGCGCCAGCAGCCAAGGAGGCTACTCTTATTCTAATGAAAAACTGTTTTTT
TRBJ2-7 | . | TRBV14 | . | CASSPARSYEQYF | TGTGCCAGCAGCCCGGCCCGCTCCTACGAGCAGTACTTC
TRBJ2-5 | TRBD2 | TRBV9 | . | CASSERGGLAETQYF | TGTGCCAGCAGCGAGAGGGGAGGACTAGCGGAGACCCAGTACTTC
TRBJ2-7 | TRBD1 | TRBV12-5 | . | CASGFTPGQGAGNYEQYF | TGTGCTAGTGGTTTTACCCCCGGACAGGGGGCGGGAAACTACGAGCAGTACTTC
TRBJ2-7 | . | TRBV6-5 | . | CASSQAYEQYF | TGTGCCAGCTCCCAGGCCTACGAGCAGTACTTC
TRBJ1-2 | . | TRBV30 | . | CAWRSGYSYTF | TGTGCCTGGAGGTCGGGCTATAGCTACACCTTC
TRBJ2-7 | . | TRBV5-1 | . | CASSVGTTPILYEQYF | TGCGCCAGCAGCGTGGGGACCACTCCGATATTATACGAGCAGTACTTC
TRBJ1-5 | . | TRBV19 | few | CASSVPDQPQHF | TGTGCCAGTAGTGTTCCTGATCAGCCCCAGCATTTT
TRBJ2-7 | . | TRBV30 | . | CAWSVPTPGMRGEQYF | TGTGCCTGGAGTGTACCCACGCCAGGGATGAGGGGGGAGCAGTACTTC
TRBJ2-5 | TRBD2 | TRBV10-3 | . | CAISAGLAAETQYF | TGTGCCATCAGTGCGGGACTAGCGGCAGAGACCCAGTACTTC
TRBJ2-5 | TRBD1 | TRBV5-4 | . | CASSFDRASETQYF | TGTGCCAGCAGTTTCGACAGGGCCTCGGAGACCCAGTACTTC
TRBJ2-2 | TRBD2 | TRBV4-3 | once | CASSQDRGLAGVTGELFF | TGCGCCAGCAGCCAAGATAGGGGACTAGCGGGAGTCACCGGGGAGCTGTTTTTT
TRBJ1-5 | . | TRBV5-5 | . | CASSRGEVGQPQHF | TGTGCCAGCAGCCGAGGGGAGGTGGGTCAGCCCCAGCATTTT
TRBJ1-4 | . | TRBV19 | . | CASSATGINNEKLFF | TGTGCCAGTAGCGCAACAGGGATTAATAATGAAAAACTGTTTTTT
TRBJ2-2 | TRBD1 | TRBV5-1 | . | CASSWGQGGTGELFF | TGCGCCAGCAGCTGGGGACAGGGCGGTACCGGGGAGCTGTTTTTT
TRBJ2-7 | . | TRBV21-1 | . | CASSKGQGPSYEQYF | TGTGCCAGCAGCAAGGGGCAGGGTCCATCCTACGAGCAGTACTTC
TRBJ2-3 | TRBD1 | TRBV11-2 | . | CASNVDRGPDTQYF | TGTGCCAGCAACGTAGACAGGGGCCCAGATACGCAGTATTTT
TRBJ2-3 | TRBD2 | TRBV7-2 | once | CASSISGSGTDTQYF | TGTGCCAGCAGCATTAGCGGGAGTGGGACAGATACGCAGTATTTT
TRBJ1-5 | . | TRBV19 | . | CASSIPGDSNQPQHF | TGTGCCAGTAGTATTCCGGGGGACAGCAATCAGCCCCAGCATTTT
TRBJ2-6 | . | TRBV19 | . | CASSIGQGSGANVLTF | TGTGCCAGTAGTATAGGCCAGGGTTCCGGGGCCAACGTCCTGACTTTC
TRBJ2-7 | . | TRBV4-1 | . | CASSQDGEAYEQYF | TGCGCCAGCAGCCAAGACGGGGAAGCCTACGAGCAGTACTTC
TRBJ2-7 | TRBD1 | TRBV6-5 | . | CASSGGTGSYEQYF | TGTGCCAGCAGTGGGGGGACAGGCTCCTACGAGCAGTACTTC
TRBJ2-7 | . | TRBV6-6 | . | CASSLGGGPYEQYF | TGTGCCAGCAGTCTCGGTGGGGGACCCTACGAGCAGTACTTC
TRBJ1-1 | . | TRBV10-3 | . | CAISRDPVNTEAFF | TGTGCCATCAGTAGGGACCCCGTGAACACTGAAGCTTTCTTT
TRBJ2-5 | TRBD2 | TRBV4-2 | . | CASSQALAAQETQYF | TGTGCCAGCAGCCAAGCACTAGCGGCACAAGAGACCCAGTACTTC
TRBJ2-1 | . | TRBV6-1 | once | CATLRRGAHEQFF | TGTGCCACCCTACGTCGGGGGGCCCATGAGCAGTTCTTC
TRBJ2-2 | TRBD1 | TRBV5-4 | . | CASSWTGQGYGTGELFF | TGTGCCAGCAGCTGGACGGGACAGGGGTATGGGACCGGGGAGCTGTTTTTT
TRBJ1-5 | TRBD1 | TRBV19 | . | CASSPDRDQPQHF | TGTGCCAGTAGCCCCGACAGGGATCAGCCCCAGCATTTT
TRBJ1-1 | . | TRBV7-3 | . | CASSLSGLNTEAFF | TGTGCCAGCAGCTTAAGCGGCCTGAACACTGAAGCTTTCTTT
TRBJ1-5 | TRBD1 | TRBV2 | . | CASTQDRFNQPQHF | TGTGCCAGCACCCAGGACAGGTTTAATCAGCCCCAGCATTTT
TRBJ1-1 | . | TRBV5-1 | . | CASSLAGGNTEAFF | TGCGCCAGCAGCTTGGCGGGAGGGAACACTGAAGCTTTCTTT
TRBJ2-7 | . | TRBV7-9 | once | CASGSYEQYF | TGTGCCAGCGGGAGCTACGAGCAGTACTTC
TRBJ1-2 | . | TRBV10-3 | . | CAISESGGYGYTF | TGTGCCATCAGTGAGTCCGGGGGGTATGGCTACACCTTC
TRBJ1-1 | . | TRBV9 | . | CASSVDAGTTEAFF | TGTGCCAGCAGCGTAGATGCGGGGACCACTGAAGCTTTCTTT
TRBJ2-7 | TRBD1 | TRBV18 | . | CASSPGTGDEQYF | TGTGCCAGCTCACCAGGGACAGGAGACGAGCAGTACTTC
TRBJ2-7 | . | TRBV30 | . | CAWSEGELYEQYF | TGTGCCTGGAGTGAGGGAGAGCTCTACGAGCAGTACTTC
TRBJ2-2 | TRBD1 | TRBV19 | . | CASRPRQGANTGELFF | TGTGCCAGTAGGCCCCGACAGGGGGCGAACACCGGGGAGCTGTTTTTT
TRBJ1-1 | . | TRBV25-1 | . | CASLYQGTEAFF | TGTGCCAGCCTGTACCAGGGGACTGAAGCTTTCTTT
TRBJ2-3 | . | TRBV10-3 | . | CAISEEVAQYF | TGTGCCATCAGTGAGGAGGTTGCGCAGTATTTT
TRBJ2-1 | TRBD2 | TRBV7-9 | . | CASSLASLAGEIEQFF | TGTGCCAGCAGCTTAGCATCACTAGCGGGAGAAATTGAGCAGTTCTTC
TRBJ2-1 | . | TRBV11-3 | . | CASSLDRVNEQFF | TGTGCCAGCAGCTTAGATCGTGTGAATGAGCAGTTCTTC
TRBJ2-5 | TRBD2 | TRBV12-5 | . | CASGPTSGRVAARDVQETQYF | TGTGCTAGTGGTCCGACTAGCGGGAGGGTTGCCGCCCGAGACGTTCAAGAGACCCAGTACTTC
TRBJ1-1 | . | TRBV6-1 | . | CASSRSREVSEAFF | TGTGCCAGCAGTCGAAGCAGGGAGGTCTCTGAAGCTTTCTTT
TRBJ2-3 | TRBD2 | TRBV5-4 | . | CASSFGTSGGASDTQYF | TGTGCCAGCAGCTTCGGGACTAGCGGGGGGGCCTCAGATACGCAGTATTTT